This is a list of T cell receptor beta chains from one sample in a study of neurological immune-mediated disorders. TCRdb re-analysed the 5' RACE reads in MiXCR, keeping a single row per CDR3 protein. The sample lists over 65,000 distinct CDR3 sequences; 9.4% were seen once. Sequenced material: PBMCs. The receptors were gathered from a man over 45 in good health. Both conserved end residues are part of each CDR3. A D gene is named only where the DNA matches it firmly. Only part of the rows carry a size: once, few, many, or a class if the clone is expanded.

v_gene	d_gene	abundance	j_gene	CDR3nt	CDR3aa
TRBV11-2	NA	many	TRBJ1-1	TGTGCCAGCAGCCCATATGGACAAGCGAACACTGAAGCTTTCTTT	CASSPYGQANTEAFF
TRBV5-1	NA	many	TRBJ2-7	TGCGCCAGCAGCTTGGTGGGCACCTACGAGCAGTACTTC	CASSLVGTYEQYF
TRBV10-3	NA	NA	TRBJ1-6	TGTGCCATCAGTGACAGGGAAAGATCGCCTTCACCCCTCCACTTT	CAISDRERSPSPLHF
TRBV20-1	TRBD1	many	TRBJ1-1	TGCAGGATCAACAGGGGCACTGAAGCTTTCTTT	CRINRGTEAFF
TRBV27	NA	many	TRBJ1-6	TGTGCCAGCAGCTTCGATGAGGGGCTGAATTCACCCCTCCACTTT	CASSFDEGLNSPLHF
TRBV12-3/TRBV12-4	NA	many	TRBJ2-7	TGTGCCAGCAGCTACGCGACAGAGTCCTACGAGCAGTACTTC	CASSYATESYEQYF
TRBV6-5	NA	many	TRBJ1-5	TGTGCCAGCAGTTACATGGCAGGCGTGGGTCAGCCCCAGCATTTT	CASSYMAGVGQPQHF
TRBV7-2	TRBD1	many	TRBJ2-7	TGTGCCAGCAGTAAGAGAGGGGGACAGGGGTTTCATGAGCAGTACTTC	CASSKRGGQGFHEQYF
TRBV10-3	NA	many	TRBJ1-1	TGTGCCATCACCTGGGACACAACTCGGACTGAAGCTTTCTTT	CAITWDTTRTEAFF
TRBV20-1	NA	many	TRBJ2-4	TGCAGTGCTAGATCCGTGAGGGGGGGAGAAAACATTCAGTACTTC	CSARSVRGGENIQYF
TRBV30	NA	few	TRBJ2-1	TGTGCCTGGAGTGCCCGCAGGGGCAATGAGCAGTTCTTC	CAWSARRGNEQFF
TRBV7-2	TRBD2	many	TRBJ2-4	TGTGCCAGCACCCCTAAAAGTCTAGCGGGAGATCGCGGGGGCATTCAGTACTTC	CASTPKSLAGDRGGIQYF
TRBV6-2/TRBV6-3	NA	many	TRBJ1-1	TGTGCCAGCAGTTACCGGGGATTAGGCCCTGAAGCTTTCTTT	CASSYRGLGPEAFF
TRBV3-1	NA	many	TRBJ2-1	TGTGCCAGCAGCCACAGGGGTTCCTACAATGAGCAGTTCTTC	CASSHRGSYNEQFF
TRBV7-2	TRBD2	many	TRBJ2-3	TGTGCCAGCAGCTTCTTGTCTAGCGGGAGGGGAGATACGCAGTATTTT	CASSFLSSGRGDTQYF
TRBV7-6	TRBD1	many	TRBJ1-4	TGTGCCAGCAGCTTAGGACAGGGAAATAATGAAAAACTGTTTTTT	CASSLGQGNNEKLFF
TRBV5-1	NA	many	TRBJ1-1	TGCGCCAGCAGCTTGGCGGTAGGGGGGGGCACTGAAGCTTTCTTT	CASSLAVGGGTEAFF
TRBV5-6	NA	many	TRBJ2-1	TGTGCCAGCAGCTTAGAGGGGTTAGGTATAGTAAATGAGCAGTTCTTC	CASSLEGLGIVNEQFF
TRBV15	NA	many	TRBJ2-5	TGTGCCACCAGCAGAGGAGAGTCCCAAGAGACCCAGTACTTC	CATSRGESQETQYF
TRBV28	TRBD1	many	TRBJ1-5	TGTGCCAGCAGTTCACCGACAGGGGTTAATAATCAGCCCCAGCATTTT	CASSSPTGVNNQPQHF
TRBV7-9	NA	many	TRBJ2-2	TGTGCCAGCAGCTTAGTTCTGCGGCTGAACACCGGGGAGCTGTTTTTT	CASSLVLRLNTGELFF
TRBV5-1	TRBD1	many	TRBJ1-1	TGCGCCAGCAGCGGAACGACAGGGAACAGTGGGGCTTTCTTT	CASSGTTGNSGAFF
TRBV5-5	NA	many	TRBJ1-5	TGTGCCAGCAGCTTGGAAAGGGATCAGCCCCAGCATTTT	CASSLERDQPQHF
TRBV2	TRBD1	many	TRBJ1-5	TGTGCCAGCAGTGTCCCAGGGGGAAGCAATCAGCCCCAGCATTTT	CASSVPGGSNQPQHF
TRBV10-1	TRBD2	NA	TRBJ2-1	TGCGCCAGCAGTGAGTCGGTCGGGGGGGCCGACAATGAGCAGTTCTTC	CASSESVGGADNEQFF
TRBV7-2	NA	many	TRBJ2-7	TGTGCCAGCAGCTTAGCGGAAGGAAACTCCTACGAGCAGTACTTC	CASSLAEGNSYEQYF